A selection of T cell receptor beta chains follows, all from one sample in a study of shared clonotypes between healthy human individuals. Sequencing used immunoSEQ multiplex PCR; TCRdb keeps in-frame clones, though not all of them. The table lists 730,000 or so clones, about 78% of them singletons. Material for sequencing was memory CD4+ T cells sorted from blood. These receptors were collected from a woman under 40 in good health. CDR3s include the opening cysteine and the closing phenylalanine or tryptophan. The D gene is left open where the match is weak. The size field is filled for only some rows; it gives once, few, many or a size class.

DNA | CDR3 | J | size | D | V
TGTGCCAGTAGTACGGGACAGGGCCGCTACGAGCAGTACTTC | CASSTGQGRYEQYF | TRBJ2-7 | few | TRBD1 | TRBV19
TGTGCCAGCAGTTTATCGTCTGGGCGGATCTACGAGCAGTACTTC | CASSLSSGRIYEQYF | TRBJ2-7 | few | NA | TRBV27
TGTGCCAGTAGTAGGACTAGCGGGCCCTACAATGAGCAGTTCTTC | CASSRTSGPYNEQFF | TRBJ2-1 | NA | TRBD2 | TRBV19
TGTGCCAGCCAGGGACAGGGGAGCGGTGGCTACACCTTC | CASQGQGSGGYTF | TRBJ1-2 | NA | TRBD1 | TRBV18
TGTGCCAGCAGCCTTTTTTCTAACACTGAAGCTTTCTTT | CASSLFSNTEAFF | TRBJ1-1 | NA | NA | TRBV5-6
TGTGCCAGCAGTTACATGGGGAGGGATCAGCCCCAGCATTTT | CASSYMGRDQPQHF | TRBJ1-5 | NA | NA | TRBV6-5
TGTGCCAGCAGTGATGGCGACTACTCCTACAATGAGCAGTTCTTC | CASSDGDYSYNEQFF | TRBJ2-1 | NA | NA | TRBV6-4
TGTGCCAGCAGTTACGGTCGTGGCTACACCTTC | CASSYGRGYTF | TRBJ1-2 | NA | NA | TRBV6-5
TGTGCCAGCAGCCCCATCTCCGGGGAAGGTGTAGGGGACACAGATACGCAGTATTTT | CASSPISGEGVGDTDTQYF | TRBJ2-3 | NA | NA | TRBV5-4
TGCGCCAGCAGCCAAAGGGTAGCGGCGGGGGCTAGCGTGGACGAGCAGTACTTC | CASSQRVAAGASVDEQYF | TRBJ2-7 | NA | NA | TRBV4-1
TGTGCCAGCAGCGTAGAAGGGGGCGCGGTCAACACTGAAGCTTTCTTT | CASSVEGGAVNTEAFF | TRBJ1-1 | NA | TRBD1 | TRBV9
TGCGCCAGCAGCCCTATGGGACAGGTCATGACGCAGAGCTATGGCTACACCTTC | CASSPMGQVMTQSYGYTF | TRBJ1-2 | once | TRBD1 | TRBV5-1
TGTGCCAGCAGCCCCAAGTACGGGAGCCGCTCCTACAATGAGCAGTTCTTC | CASSPKYGSRSYNEQFF | TRBJ2-1 | NA | NA | TRBV11-2
TGTGCCAGCAGCTTCCTTCTGGTAGCTTTCTTT | CASSFLLVAFF | TRBJ1-1 | few | NA | TRBV7-2
TGTGCCAGTAGTTCGGGAGGTTCGAGCACTGAAGCTTTCTTT | CASSSGGSSTEAFF | TRBJ1-1 | NA | NA | TRBV19
TGCAGCGTTGTGTCAGCCAAAAACATTCAGTACTTC | CSVVSAKNIQYF | TRBJ2-4 | NA | NA | TRBV29-1
TGTGCAGGGGTCAGCGGGTACTCCTACAATGAGCAGTTCTTC | CAGVSGYSYNEQFF | TRBJ2-1 | once | NA | TRBV2
TGTGCCAGTCCACAGGGTCCAGCGAGTGAAAAACTGTTTTTT | CASPQGPASEKLFF | TRBJ1-4 | NA | NA | TRBV6-5
TGTGCCAGCAGTTACGGGACTTTGTACCAAGAGACCCAGTACTTC | CASSYGTLYQETQYF | TRBJ2-5 | NA | NA | TRBV6-5
TGCGCCAGCAGCTTCTCCGGGGGAGCCGGGGAGCTGTTTTTT | CASSFSGGAGELFF | TRBJ2-2 | NA | NA | TRBV5-1
TGTGCCTGGAGGACCAGGGGCACAACAATCTCTGGAAACACCATATATTTT | CAWRTRGTTISGNTIYF | TRBJ1-3 | NA | NA | TRBV30
TGTGCCAGCAGCGAAACTAGCGGGAGGGCCGGCGAGCAGTACTTC | CASSETSGRAGEQYF | TRBJ2-7 | many | TRBD2 | TRBV11-2
TGCGCCAGCAGAATACGACAGGGAATGGGGACTGAAGCTTTCTTT | CASRIRQGMGTEAFF | TRBJ1-1 | NA | TRBD1 | TRBV5-4
TGTGCCATCAAGGAGGGCCATAGCGTCGATGAGCAGTTCTTC | CAIKEGHSVDEQFF | TRBJ2-1 | NA | NA | TRBV10-3
TGTGCCAGTAGTATCGCAGGTAGCAATCAGCCCCAGCATTTT | CASSIAGSNQPQHF | TRBJ1-5 | NA | NA | TRBV19
TGTGCCAGCAACGGACCGATTTCGAACACTGAAGCTTTCTTT | CASNGPISNTEAFF | TRBJ1-1 | NA | NA | TRBV2
TGCGCCAGCAGCTTCTTAGGACTAGCGGGATCTCTTAGTGAGCAGTTCTTC | CASSFLGLAGSLSEQFF | TRBJ2-1 | once | TRBD2 | TRBV5-1
TGTGCCAGTAGCTTCGAAGCCTATTCCTACGAGCAGTACTTC | CASSFEAYSYEQYF | TRBJ2-7 | NA | NA | TRBV19
TGTGCCAGCAGTGAGGGACAAAGCGGGAGCCCCCACAATGAGCAGTTCTTC | CASSEGQSGSPHNEQFF | TRBJ2-1 | NA | TRBD2 | TRBV25-1
TGTGCCAGCAGCCCAGGACTAGGTCCTCTCTACGAGCAGTACTTC | CASSPGLGPLYEQYF | TRBJ2-7 | NA | TRBD2 | TRBV4-2
TGTGCCAGCAGCTTACTAAGAGCGGGAGTGAATGAGCAGTTCTTC | CASSLLRAGVNEQFF | TRBJ2-1 | NA | TRBD2 | TRBV11-2
TGTGCCATCAGTGCCGGGACAGGGGGCACCTACGAGCAGTACTTC | CAISAGTGGTYEQYF | TRBJ2-7 | NA | TRBD1 | TRBV10-3
TGTGCCAGCAGTTACGGTGCTAGCTACGATAATCAGTTCTTC | CASSYGASYDNQFF | TRBJ2-1 | NA | NA | TRBV6-6
TGTGCCAGCAGTGAATCTACTCGGGAGTTCTCCTACGAGCAGTACTTC | CASSESTREFSYEQYF | TRBJ2-7 | few | NA | TRBV2
TGTGCCAGCAGCCCACCGGGGTACTTC | CASSPPGYF | TRBJ2-4 | NA | NA | TRBV21-1
TGTGCCAGCAGCTTAACTGCCGGAAACAATGAGCAGTTCTTC | CASSLTAGNNEQFF | TRBJ2-1 | NA | NA | TRBV11-2
TGTGCCAGCAGTCTCTACGGGACGTCGAACACCGGGGAGCTGTTTTTT | CASSLYGTSNTGELFF | TRBJ2-2 | few | NA | TRBV28
TGTGCCAGTAGCAGGACAGGGCTTGGGTACGAGCAGTACTTC | CASSRTGLGYEQYF | TRBJ2-7 | NA | TRBD1 | TRBV9
TGTGCCAGCAGCCAATCAGAGAGGGACAGGGGGCTCGGTGGTGAAAAACTGTTTTTT | CASSQSERDRGLGGEKLFF | TRBJ1-4 | NA | TRBD1 | TRBV4-2
TGCGCCAGCAGCCTTGACGGGGGCGCAGGCTACACCTTC | CASSLDGGAGYTF | TRBJ1-2 | NA | NA | TRBV5-1